Listed below are T cell receptor beta chains from one sample, sequenced in a study of radiotherapy plus CTLA-4 blockade in lung cancer. Generated by immunoSEQ multiplex PCR, the TCRdb table keeps only in-frame clones and is missing some. The sample lists roughly 75,000 clones, about four fifths occurring once. The sample consisted of peripheral blood, taken from a patient treated with radiotherapy plus ipilimumab. The receptors here all came from a human donor with non-small cell lung cancer who had stable disease on radiotherapy plus ipilimumab. Both conserved end residues are part of each CDR3. The D gene is left open where the match is weak. Size is omitted from some rows. Given values are once, few, many or a class for expanded clones.

V gene	J gene	clone size	D gene	CDR3 protein	CDR3 DNA
TRBV9	TRBJ2-5	NA	TRBD1	CASSVGTGIGEQYF	TGTGCCAGCAGCGTCGGGACAGGAATCGGGGAGCAGTACTTC
TRBV28	TRBJ2-7	NA	NA	CASSPGRGLNSYEQYF	TGTGCCAGCAGTCCCGGGCGGGGGCTCAACTCCTACGAGCAGTACTTC
TRBV2	TRBJ1-5	NA	NA	CASSVIGGGRNQPQHF	TGTGCCAGCAGTGTCATCGGAGGGGGACGGAATCAGCCCCAGCATTTT
TRBV5-3	TRBJ2-7	NA	TRBD1	CARSLEGQGAYEQYF	TGTGCCAGAAGCTTGGAGGGACAGGGGGCCTACGAGCAGTACTTC
TRBV6-1	TRBJ1-3	NA	NA	CASSEWDVPGNTIYF	TGTGCCAGCAGTGAGTGGGACGTTCCTGGAAACACCATATATTTT
TRBV5-1	TRBJ2-7	NA	NA	CASSGGTSKTVEQYF	TGCGCCAGCAGCGGGGGGACTTCCAAAACGGTCGAGCAGTACTTC
TRBV7-9	TRBJ2-7	few	NA	CASSFGRPSSYEQYF	TGTGCCAGCAGCTTTGGGAGGCCAAGCTCCTACGAGCAGTACTTC
TRBV7-2	TRBJ1-2	NA	NA	CASSLGMPQVRYGYTF	TGTGCCAGCAGCTTAGGAATGCCCCAGGTTCGGTATGGCTACACCTTC
TRBV18	TRBJ1-1	NA	NA	CASSQNPPHTEAFF	TGTGCCAGCTCACAAAATCCGCCCCACACTGAAGCTTTCTTT
TRBV19	TRBJ2-2	NA	TRBD1	CASGTGTAGELFF	TGTGCCAGTGGGACAGGGACCGCCGGGGAGCTGTTTTTT
TRBV25-1	TRBJ2-2	NA	NA	CASTGDTGELFF	TGTGCCAGCACGGGGGACACCGGGGAGCTGTTTTTT
TRBV9	TRBJ1-1	once	TRBD1	CASSVATGQGAEAFF	TGTGCCAGCAGCGTAGCTACGGGACAGGGGGCTGAAGCTTTCTTT
TRBV6-5	TRBJ2-5	few	TRBD1	CASTRTGNGQETQYF	TGTGCCAGCACAAGGACAGGGAATGGTCAAGAGACCCAGTACTTC
TRBV5-6	TRBJ2-5	NA	NA	CASSLGRVYQETQYF	TGTGCCAGCAGCTTGGGGCGGGTGTACCAAGAGACCCAGTACTTC
TRBV19	TRBJ2-1	NA	NA	CASSISVLMEEQFF	TGTGCCAGTAGTATCAGCGTTTTGATGGAGGAGCAGTTCTTC
TRBV5-1	TRBJ2-5	NA	NA	CASSLQSEETQYF	TGCGCCAGCAGCTTGCAGAGCGAAGAGACCCAGTACTTC
TRBV7-9	TRBJ1-2	NA	NA	CASVSPDRPYGYTF	TGTGCCAGCGTCTCCCCCGACAGGCCCTATGGCTACACCTTC
TRBV19	TRBJ2-1	NA	TRBD1	CASTLDRGYNEQFF	TGTGCCAGTACACTGGACAGGGGTTACAATGAGCAGTTCTTC
TRBV7-2	TRBJ2-5	few	TRBD2	CASSSGLAGGQETQYF	TGTGCCAGCAGCTCTGGACTAGCGGGGGGACAAGAGACCCAGTACTTC
TRBV28	TRBJ2-1	few	TRBD2	CASSLFGGSHEQFF	TGTGCCAGCAGTTTGTTTGGCGGGAGCCATGAGCAGTTCTTC